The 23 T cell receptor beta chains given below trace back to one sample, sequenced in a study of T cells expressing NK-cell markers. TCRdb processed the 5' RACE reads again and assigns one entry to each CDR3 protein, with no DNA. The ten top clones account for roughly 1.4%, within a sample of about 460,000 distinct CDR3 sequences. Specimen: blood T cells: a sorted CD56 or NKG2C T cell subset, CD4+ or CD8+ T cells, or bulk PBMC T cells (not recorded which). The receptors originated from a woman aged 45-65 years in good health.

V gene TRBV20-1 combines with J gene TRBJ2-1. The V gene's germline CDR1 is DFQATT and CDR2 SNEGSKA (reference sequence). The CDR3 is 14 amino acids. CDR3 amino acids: CSVLKGGRHNEQFF.

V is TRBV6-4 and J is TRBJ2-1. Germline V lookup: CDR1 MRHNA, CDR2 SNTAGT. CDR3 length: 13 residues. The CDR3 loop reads CASTKYKDNEQFF.

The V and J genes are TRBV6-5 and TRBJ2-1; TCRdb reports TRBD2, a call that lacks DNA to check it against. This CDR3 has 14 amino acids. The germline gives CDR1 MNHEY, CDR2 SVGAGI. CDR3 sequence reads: CASSGLAGLSEQFF.

This CDR3 reads CASSLNPGGPIPNLRFF. The rearrangement joins TRBV7-8 to TRBJ2-1; the D call of TRBD2 rests on TCRdb alone, since no DNA is present to check it. Germline V gene data show CDR1 as SGHVS and CDR2 as FQNEAQ. The CDR3 length is 17 residues.

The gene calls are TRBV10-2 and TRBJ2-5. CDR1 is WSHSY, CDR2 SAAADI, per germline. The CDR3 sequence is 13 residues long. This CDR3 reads CASSEDYKETQYF.

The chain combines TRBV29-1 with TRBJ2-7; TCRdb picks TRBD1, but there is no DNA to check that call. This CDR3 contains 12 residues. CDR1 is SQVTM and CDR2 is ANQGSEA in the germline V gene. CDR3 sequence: CSVVQGTYEQYF.

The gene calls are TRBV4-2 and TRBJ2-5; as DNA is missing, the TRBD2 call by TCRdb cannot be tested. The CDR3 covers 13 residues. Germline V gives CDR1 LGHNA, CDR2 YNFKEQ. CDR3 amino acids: CASSQSLQETQYF.

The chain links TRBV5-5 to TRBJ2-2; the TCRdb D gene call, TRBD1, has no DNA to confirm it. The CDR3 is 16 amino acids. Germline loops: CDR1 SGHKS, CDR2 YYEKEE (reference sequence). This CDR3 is CASSFGAGGVPGELFF.

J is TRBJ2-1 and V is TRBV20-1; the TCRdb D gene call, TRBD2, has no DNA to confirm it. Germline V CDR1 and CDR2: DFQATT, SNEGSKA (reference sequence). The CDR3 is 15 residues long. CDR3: CSARSAGVAYNEQFF.

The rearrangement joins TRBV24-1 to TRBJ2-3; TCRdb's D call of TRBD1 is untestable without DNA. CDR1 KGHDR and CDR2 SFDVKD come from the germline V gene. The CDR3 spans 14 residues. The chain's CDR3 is CATSDSRVSDTQYF.

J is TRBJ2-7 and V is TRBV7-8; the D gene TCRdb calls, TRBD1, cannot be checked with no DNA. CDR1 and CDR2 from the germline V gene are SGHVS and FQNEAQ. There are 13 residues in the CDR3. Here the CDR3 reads CASRGQGGYEQYF.

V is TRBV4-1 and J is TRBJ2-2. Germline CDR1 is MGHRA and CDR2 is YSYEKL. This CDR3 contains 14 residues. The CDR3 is CASSQDRKPGELFF.

The CDR3 is CASSVQPGLAGEGEQFF. The gene calls are TRBV9 and TRBJ2-1; TCRdb's D gene call, TRBD2, goes unchecked for lack of DNA. CDR1 is SGDLS, CDR2 YYNGEE, per germline. This CDR3 is built from 17 residues.

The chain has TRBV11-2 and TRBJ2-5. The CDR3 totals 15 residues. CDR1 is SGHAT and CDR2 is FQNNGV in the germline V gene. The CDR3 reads CASRNPGSKWETQYF. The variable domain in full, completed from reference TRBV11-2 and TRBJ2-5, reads EAGVAQSPRYKIIEKRQSVAFWCNPISGHATLYWYQQILGQGPKLLIQFQNNGVVDDSQLPKDRFSAERLKGVDSTLKIQPAKLEDSAVYLCASRNPGSKWETQYFGPGTRLLVL.

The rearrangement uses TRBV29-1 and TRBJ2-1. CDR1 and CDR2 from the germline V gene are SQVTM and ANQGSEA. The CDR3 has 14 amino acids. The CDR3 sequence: CSSSSGSPYNEQFF.

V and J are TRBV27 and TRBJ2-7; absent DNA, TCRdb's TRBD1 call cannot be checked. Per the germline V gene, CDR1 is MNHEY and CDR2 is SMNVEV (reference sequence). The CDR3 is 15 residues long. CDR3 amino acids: CASSLSMDRWYEQYF.

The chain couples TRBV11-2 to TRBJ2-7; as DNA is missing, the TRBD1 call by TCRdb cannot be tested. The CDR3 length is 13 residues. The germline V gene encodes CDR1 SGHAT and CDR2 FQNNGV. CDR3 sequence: CASSPGMGAEQYF.

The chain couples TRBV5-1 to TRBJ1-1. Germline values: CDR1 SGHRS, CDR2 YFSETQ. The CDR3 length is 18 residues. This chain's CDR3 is CASSLAGRGLSRTAEAFF. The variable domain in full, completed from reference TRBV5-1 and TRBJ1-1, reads KAGVTQTPRYLIKTRGQQVTLSCSPISGHRSVSWYQQTPGQGLQFLFEYFSETQRNKGNFPGRFSGRQFSNSRSEMNVSTLELGDSALYLCASSLAGRGLSRTAEAFFGQGTRLTVV.

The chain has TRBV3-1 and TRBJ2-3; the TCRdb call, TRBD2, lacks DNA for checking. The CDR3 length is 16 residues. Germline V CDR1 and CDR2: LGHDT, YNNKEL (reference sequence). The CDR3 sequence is CASSQDPVGGRDTQYF.

The CDR3 protein is CSARGLRRNQPQHF. The gene calls are TRBV20-1 and TRBJ1-5. The CDR3 spans 14 residues. Per the germline V gene, CDR1 is DFQATT and CDR2 is SNEGSKA (reference sequence).

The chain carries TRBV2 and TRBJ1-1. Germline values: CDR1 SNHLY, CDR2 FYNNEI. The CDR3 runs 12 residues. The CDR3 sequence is CASRTEGTEAFF.

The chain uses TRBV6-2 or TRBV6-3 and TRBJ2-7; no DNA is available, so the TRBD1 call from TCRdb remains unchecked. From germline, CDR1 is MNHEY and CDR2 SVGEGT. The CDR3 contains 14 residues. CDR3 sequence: CASSYSTGFYEQYF.

This CDR3 is CASRRGTSGSSSYNEQFF. V gene TRBV27 combines with J gene TRBJ2-1; as DNA is missing, the TRBD2 call by TCRdb cannot be tested. Germline V gives CDR1 MNHEY, CDR2 SMNVEV (reference sequence). The CDR3 length is 18 residues.